The rows below give T cell receptor beta chains drawn from one sample of a study of blood T cell repertoires in COVID-19. Libraries were prepared by immunoSEQ multiplex PCR; TCRdb keeps only in-frame clonotypes and omits some of them. The sample has 250,000 or so clones, approximately 86% seen once. The sequenced sample consisted of PBMCs or T cells enriched from blood (not recorded which). The source of these receptors is a woman between 18 and 29 years old who had recovered from COVID-19. Both conserved end residues are part of each CDR3. The order of the fields is J gene, V gene, CDR3 protein.

j_gene: TRBJ1-4; v_gene: TRBV5-5; CDR3aa: CASSLEIPIWETNEKLFF
j_gene: TRBJ2-3; v_gene: TRBV3-1/TRBV3-2; CDR3aa: CASSQVLGAFMQYF
j_gene: TRBJ2-1; v_gene: TRBV14; CDR3aa: CASSQDPGQVYNEQFF
j_gene: TRBJ2-3; v_gene: TRBV6-5; CDR3aa: CASYVSSGSSDTQYF
j_gene: TRBJ1-2; v_gene: TRBV5-4; CDR3aa: CASSLEAGWIGYTF
j_gene: TRBJ2-7; v_gene: TRBV6-2/TRBV6-3; CDR3aa: CASSYSGGGTYEQYF
j_gene: TRBJ1-2; v_gene: TRBV11-2; CDR3aa: CASSLAGVVDGYTF
j_gene: TRBJ2-1; v_gene: TRBV13; CDR3aa: CASTRGASYNEQFF
j_gene: TRBJ2-1; v_gene: TRBV7-9; CDR3aa: CASSLGSGRAGNEQFF
j_gene: TRBJ2-7; v_gene: TRBV19; CDR3aa: CASKETGRGYEQYF
j_gene: TRBJ2-7; v_gene: TRBV19; CDR3aa: CASRDTGEDYEQYF
j_gene: TRBJ2-2; v_gene: TRBV11-1; CDR3aa: CASSLTGPGELFF
j_gene: TRBJ2-2; v_gene: TRBV11-2; CDR3aa: CASSDRRLAGQAVAGELFF
j_gene: TRBJ2-7; v_gene: TRBV30; CDR3aa: CAWSGQGYEQYF
j_gene: TRBJ2-7; v_gene: TRBV12-3/TRBV12-4; CDR3aa: CASSFGGGEQYF
j_gene: TRBJ2-2; v_gene: TRBV6-5; CDR3aa: CASRQPGPAGELFF
j_gene: TRBJ1-2; v_gene: TRBV2; CDR3aa: CASSRHGVTGYYGYTF
j_gene: TRBJ1-6; v_gene: TRBV30; CDR3aa: CAWSRDGGSNSPLHF
j_gene: TRBJ1-6; v_gene: TRBV6-5; CDR3aa: CASSYDRGNSPLHF
j_gene: TRBJ2-5; v_gene: TRBV4-1; CDR3aa: CASSQLQGRGTQYF
j_gene: TRBJ2-1; v_gene: TRBV19; CDR3aa: CASSIGPAAIVDEQFF
j_gene: TRBJ2-5; v_gene: TRBV2; CDR3aa: CASNWASGGGETQYF
j_gene: TRBJ2-5; v_gene: TRBV28; CDR3aa: CASSTRGAALGETQYF
j_gene: TRBJ2-1; v_gene: TRBV7-9; CDR3aa: CASSLGGLAAVDGFF
j_gene: TRBJ2-2; v_gene: TRBV20-1; CDR3aa: CSASLPEGESTGELFF
j_gene: TRBJ2-3; v_gene: TRBV13; CDR3aa: CASIGEGTDTQYF
j_gene: TRBJ2-7; v_gene: TRBV29-1; CDR3aa: CSVVREGSYEQYF
j_gene: TRBJ1-1; v_gene: TRBV4-1; CDR3aa: CASSQVPGGTEAFF
j_gene: TRBJ1-2; v_gene: TRBV27; CDR3aa: CASSFGFGQGAYGYTF
j_gene: TRBJ1-2; v_gene: TRBV7-9; CDR3aa: CASSLTVISNYGYTF
j_gene: TRBJ1-2; v_gene: TRBV13; CDR3aa: CASSPERGAANYGYTF
j_gene: TRBJ2-7; v_gene: TRBV9; CDR3aa: CASSVDSGTGSYEQYF
j_gene: TRBJ1-1; v_gene: TRBV5-1; CDR3aa: CASSLSNWNTEAFF
j_gene: TRBJ2-1; v_gene: TRBV29-1; CDR3aa: CSVRRPSYNEQFF
j_gene: TRBJ1-1; v_gene: TRBV29-1; CDR3aa: CSGGRLNTEAFF
j_gene: TRBJ2-6; v_gene: TRBV5-1; CDR3aa: CASSSLQGSGANVLTF